The 16 T cell receptor beta chains below were found in one sample sequenced in a study of blood T cells in healthy people across ages. A second 7 to 11 cycle PCR used barcoded and J-beta primers. TCRdb re-derived calls from the 5' RACE reads in MiXCR, one entry per CDR3 protein. Counted here are 1.5 million to 2 million distinct CDR3 sequences, roughly 27% occurring once; the ten biggest clones make up around 7.7%. The material sequenced was blood. Receptors originate from a woman aged 30 to 39 in good health.

The rearrangement links TRBV5-6 to TRBJ1-1; D may be TRBD1 (6 bases). Trimming took 0 bases from V and 11 from J, leaving 14 bases between them. Per germline, CDR1 SGHDT and CDR2 YYEEEE. The CDR3 totals 13 residues. In DNA, the CDR3 is TGTGCCAGCAGCTTGGCCTTGGGGGCACAGGCTTTCTTT. This translates into CASSLALGAQAFF. The entire variable domain, with the rest obtained from reference TRBV5-6 and TRBJ1-1, is as follows: DAGVTQSPTHLIKTRGQQVTLRCSPKSGHDTVSWYQQALGQGPQFIFQYYEEEERQRGNFPDRFSGHQFPNYSSELNVNALLLGDSALYLCASSLALGAQAFFGQGTRLTVV.

This clonotype appeared a few times. This chain connects TRBV20-1 to TRBJ2-1, with TRBD2 matching 12 bases. The germline CDR1 and CDR2 sequences are DFQATT and SNEGSKA (reference sequence). Trimming took 2 bases from V and 9 from J; bases not matched to a gene: 8. The CDR3 loop spans 15 amino acids. CDR3 coding DNA: TGCAGTGCTAGATCCCTAGCGGGAGGGTGCGGTGAGCAGTTCTTC. It codes for CSARSLAGGCGEQFF.

V usage is TRBV6-1 and J usage is TRBJ1-5; 7 bases line up with TRBD1. The CDR3 sequence is 16 residues long. Germline assignment: CDR1 MNHNS and CDR2 SASEGT. Germline trimming cut 7 bases from V and 6 bases from J; bases unmatched to any gene: 15. CDR3 in DNA: TGTGCCAGCATTCTATTGGACAGGATCGCGAGTCAGCCCCAGCATTTT. This codes for CASILLDRIASQPQHF.

A few counts support this clonotype. The V call is TRBV5-1, the J call TRBJ2-7; TRBD1 aligns across 8 bases. Per the germline V gene, CDR1 is SGHRS and CDR2 is YFSETQ. The CDR3 has 15 residues. V lost 4 bases to trimming and J lost 3 bases; unmatched junction nucleotides: 9. The CDR3 nucleotides read TGCGCCAGCAGCCCCCTATCGGGACAGGACTACGAGCAGTACTTC. Its protein product is CASSPLSGQDYEQYF.

This clonotype has a handful of counts. The chain links TRBV20-1 to TRBJ2-5; 9 bases fit TRBD2. The J call is in doubt because the DNA end fits TRBJ2-7 better. Germline-derived CDR1 and CDR2 are DFQATT and SNEGSKA (reference sequence). The length of the CDR3 is 14 residues. The CDR3 DNA follows: TGCAGTGCTACGAAAGCGGGAGGAAATAACGAGCAGTACTTC. It yields the protein CSATKAGGNNEQYF.

Of note for this clonotype: A much larger clone lies a single base off, so this may be a read error. The J gene is TRBJ2-5, the V gene TRBV29-1; TRBD1 matches 7 bases. This CDR3 comprises 15 residues. Germline V gene sequence: CDR1 SQVTM, CDR2 ANQGSEA. V was pared by 7 bases and J by 5 bases, with 16 bases of the junction left unmatched. The CDR3 is CSAIITQGWGETQYF. The DNA of the CDR3 is TGCAGCGCTATAATTACACAGGGGTGGGGCGAGACCCAGTACTTC.

The chain recombines TRBV7-2 with TRBJ2-7, with a possible D match to TRBD2 (5 bases). The CDR3 consists of 14 residues. Germline V CDR1 and CDR2: SGHTA, FQGNSA. V gave up 4 bases and J gave up 4 bases, with 14 bases separating them. The CDR3 sequence is CASSSLRGRYEQYF. As DNA, the CDR3 is TGTGCCAGCAGCTCTCTTCGCGGGCGGTACGAGCAGTACTTC.

The chain combines TRBV18 with TRBJ2-7; 15 bases are shared with TRBD2. Germline CDR1 and CDR2: KGHSH and LQKENI. V dropped 6 bases and J dropped 4; count of bases not matched to a gene: 10. This CDR3 has 17 amino acids. The CDR3 is CASSSPGLAGGWYEQYF. The CDR3 DNA sequence: TGTGCCAGCTCGTCCCCGGGACTAGCGGGAGGTTGGTACGAGCAGTACTTC.

This clonotype has a handful of counts. The rearrangement links TRBV7-6 to TRBJ2-3; D gene unclear. This CDR3 has 12 amino acids. Germline CDR1 reads SGHVS; CDR2 reads FNYEAQ. Trimming shortened V by 5 bases and J by 6 bases, and 9 bases separated the two germline ends. The chain's CDR3 is CASSHHQDTQYF. Written as DNA, the CDR3 is TGTGCCAGCAGCCACCACCAGGATACGCAGTATTTT. The full variable domain, its missing parts supplied by reference TRBV7-6 and TRBJ2-3, is GAGVSQSPRYKVTKRGQDVALRCDPISGHVSLYWYRQALGQGPEFLTYFNYEAQQDKSGLPNDRFSAERPEGSISTLTIQRTEQRDSAMYRCASSHHQDTQYFGPGTRLTVL.

V and J are TRBV19 and TRBJ1-4; possible D gene TRBD1, 5 bases. V was trimmed by 4 bases and J by 0 bases, leaving 9 bases between them. CDR3 length equals 15 residues. Germline V gene sequence: CDR1 LNHDA, CDR2 SQIVND (reference sequence). The CDR3 is CASSKGPATNEKLFF. CDR3 DNA: TGTGCCAGTAGTAAGGGGCCTGCAACTAATGAAAAACTGTTTTTT.

This clonotype appeared many times. V is TRBV7-9 and J is TRBJ2-7; no firm D call. Trimming cost V 4 bases and J 4 bases, with 8 bases left between them. The CDR3 totals 12 residues. Germline CDR1 and CDR2: SEHNR and FQNEAQ (reference sequence). As DNA, the CDR3 is TGTGCCAGCAGCTCTGCCGCGTACGAGCAGTACTTC. It codes for CASSSAAYEQYF.

This sequence joins TRBV4-3 and TRBJ1-1; D may be TRBD1 (5 bases). Germline V gene sequence: CDR1 LGHNA, CDR2 YSLEER. The CDR3 length is 15 residues. V shed 0 bases and J shed 5 bases, with 13 bases lying between them. The CDR3 sequence: CASSQDPGRETEAFF. CDR3 DNA: TGCGCCAGCAGCCAAGATCCGGGCAGGGAAACTGAAGCTTTCTTT.

This clonotype appeared a few times. The chain carries TRBV20-1 and TRBJ1-1; a possible D gene is TRBD1 (5 bases). CDR3 length: 11 amino acids. CDR1 and CDR2 (germline): DFQATT, SNEGSKA (reference sequence). The CDR3 DNA is TGCAGGGACTTCAAGGGGACTGAAGCTTTCTTT. Its protein product is CRDFKGTEAFF.

The chain has TRBV28 and TRBJ2-1; D possibly matches TRBD1 or TRBD2 (5 bases each). The V end lost 5 bases, the J end lost 10 bases, and 12 bases lay between the germline ends. This CDR3 contains 12 residues. From germline, CDR1 is MDHEN and CDR2 SYDVKM. This chain's CDR3 is CASSLTGLEQFF. The CDR3 bases are TGTGCCAGCAGTCTGACGGGGCTAGAGCAGTTCTTC.

This clonotype was seen only a few times. The CDR3 region is CATAGGNYNEQFF. CDR3 nucleotide sequence: TGTGCCACCGCAGGGGGCAATTACAATGAGCAGTTCTTC. J is TRBJ2-1 and V is TRBV24-1, with TRBD1 matching over 8 bases. Trimming cost V 9 bases and J 4 bases; bases outside gene matches: 4. The CDR3 loop spans 13 amino acids. Germline assignment: CDR1 KGHDR and CDR2 SFDVKD.

This chain joins TRBV7-3 and TRBJ2-2; D may match TRBD1 or TRBD2 (5 bases each). The CDR3 is 14 residues long. CDR1 and CDR2 (germline): SGHTA, FQGTGA. Trimming pared 8 bases from V and 1 base from J, leaving 11 bases between. CDR3 bases: TGTGCCAGCCGCCGGGGCATGAACACCGGGGAGCTGTTTTTT. Protein sequence: CASRRGMNTGELFF.